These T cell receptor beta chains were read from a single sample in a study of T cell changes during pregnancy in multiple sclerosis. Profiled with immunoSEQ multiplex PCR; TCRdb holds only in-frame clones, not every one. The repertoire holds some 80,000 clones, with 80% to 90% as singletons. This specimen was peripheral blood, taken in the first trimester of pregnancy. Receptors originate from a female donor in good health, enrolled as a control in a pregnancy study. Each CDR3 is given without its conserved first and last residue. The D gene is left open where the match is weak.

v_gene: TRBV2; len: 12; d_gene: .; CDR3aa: ASSEEHLGNTIY
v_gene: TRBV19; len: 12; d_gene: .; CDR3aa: ASSPGGRTDTQY
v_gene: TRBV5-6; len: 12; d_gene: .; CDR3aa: ASSPGGLYNEQF
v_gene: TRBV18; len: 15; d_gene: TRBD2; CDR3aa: ASSLGLAGGQGTEQF
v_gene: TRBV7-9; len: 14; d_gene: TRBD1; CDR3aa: ASSLSRTGGDYGYT
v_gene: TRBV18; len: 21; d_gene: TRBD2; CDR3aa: ASSQNNHRVGLAGEGYTDTQY
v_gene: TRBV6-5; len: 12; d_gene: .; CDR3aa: ASSSHRVGTEAF
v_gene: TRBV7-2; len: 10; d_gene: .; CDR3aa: ASSQNYNEQF
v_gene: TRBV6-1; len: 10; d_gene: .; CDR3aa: ASRAVNYGYT
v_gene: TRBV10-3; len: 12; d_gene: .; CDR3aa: AISGPGRAYEQY
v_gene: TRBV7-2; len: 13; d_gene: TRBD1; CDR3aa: ASSDSGQGGVTAF
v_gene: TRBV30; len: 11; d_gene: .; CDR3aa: AWSTRGAYGYT
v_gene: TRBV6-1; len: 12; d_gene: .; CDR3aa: ASSELAANYGYT